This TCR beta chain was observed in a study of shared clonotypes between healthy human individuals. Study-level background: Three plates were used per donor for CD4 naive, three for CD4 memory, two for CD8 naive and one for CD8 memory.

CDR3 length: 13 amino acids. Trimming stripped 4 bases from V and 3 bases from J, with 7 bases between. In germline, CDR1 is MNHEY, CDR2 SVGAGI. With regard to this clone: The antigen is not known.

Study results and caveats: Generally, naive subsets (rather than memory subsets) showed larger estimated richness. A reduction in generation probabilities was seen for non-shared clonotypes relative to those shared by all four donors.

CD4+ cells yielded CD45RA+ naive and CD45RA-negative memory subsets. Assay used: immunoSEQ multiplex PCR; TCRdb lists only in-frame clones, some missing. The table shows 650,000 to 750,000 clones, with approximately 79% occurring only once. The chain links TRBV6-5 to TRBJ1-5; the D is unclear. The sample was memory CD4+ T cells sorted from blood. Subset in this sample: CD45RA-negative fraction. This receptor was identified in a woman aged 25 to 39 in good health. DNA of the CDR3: TGTGCCAGCAGTTTTCAGACCAATCAGCCCCAGCATTTT. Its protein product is CASSFQTNQPQHF.